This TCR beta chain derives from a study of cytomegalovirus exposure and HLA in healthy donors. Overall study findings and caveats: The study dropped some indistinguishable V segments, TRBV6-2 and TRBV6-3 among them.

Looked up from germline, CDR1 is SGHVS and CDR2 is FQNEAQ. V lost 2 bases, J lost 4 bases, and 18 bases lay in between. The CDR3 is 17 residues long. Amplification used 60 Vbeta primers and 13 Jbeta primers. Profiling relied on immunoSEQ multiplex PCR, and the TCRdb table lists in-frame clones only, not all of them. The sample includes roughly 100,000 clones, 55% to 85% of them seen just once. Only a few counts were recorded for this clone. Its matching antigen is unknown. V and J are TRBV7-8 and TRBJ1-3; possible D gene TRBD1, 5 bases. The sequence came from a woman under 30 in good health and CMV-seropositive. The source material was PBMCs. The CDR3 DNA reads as TGTGCCAGCAGCTTAATTCCAGGGTTTACCTCCGGAAACACCATATATTTT. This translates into CASSLIPGFTSGNTIYF.